Included here is one T cell receptor (beta chain) sequence, with context. This table comes from immunoSEQ multiplex PCR, and its TCRdb copy is limited to in-frame clones, with some not included. The sample carries about 59,000 clones, approximately 80% recorded once. This sample stems from a study of radiation and T cells in renal cell carcinoma. The time point was: baseline pretreatment blood. As for treatment: 15 Gy SBRT to primary tumor, nephrectomy 4 weeks later. Unmatched junction bases numbered 4, after V lost 6 bases and J lost 7 bases. Looked up from germline, CDR1 is MNHNS and CDR2 is SASEGT. The CDR3 is 12 amino acids.

The TCR originated in a man in his 60s with renal cell carcinoma. The source material was blood, sampled from a patient whose treatment included radiotherapy and nephrectomy. The chain employs TRBV6-1 and TRBJ2-7, with 9 bases lining up with TRBD2. This chain's CDR3 is CASRAGGREQYV. The CDR3 DNA is TGTGCCAGCAGGGCGGGGGGGCGTGAGCAGTACGTC.